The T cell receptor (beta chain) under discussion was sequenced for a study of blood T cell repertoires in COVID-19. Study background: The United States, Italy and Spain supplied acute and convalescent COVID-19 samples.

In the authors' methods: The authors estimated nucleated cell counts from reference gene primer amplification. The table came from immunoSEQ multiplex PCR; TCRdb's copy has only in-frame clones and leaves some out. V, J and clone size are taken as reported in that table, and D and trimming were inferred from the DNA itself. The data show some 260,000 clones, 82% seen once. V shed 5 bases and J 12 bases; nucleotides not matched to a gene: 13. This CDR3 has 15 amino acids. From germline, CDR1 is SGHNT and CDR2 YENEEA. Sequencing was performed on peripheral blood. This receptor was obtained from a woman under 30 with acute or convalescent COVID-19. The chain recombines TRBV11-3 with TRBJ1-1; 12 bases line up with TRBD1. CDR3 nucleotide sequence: TGTGCCAGCAGCCCTAGTGCGGGACAGGGGGCGCTGACTTTCTTT. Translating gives CASSPSAGQGALTFF.